This T cell receptor beta chain was sequenced for a study of T-cell reconstitution after alpha-beta-depleted transplantation in children. The V end lost 0 bases, the J end lost 1 base, and 15 bases lay between the germline ends. Germline V gene data show CDR1 as SGHDN and CDR2 as FVKESK. The CDR3 loop spans 17 amino acids. Unique molecular identifiers were built into the TCRbeta library. TCRdb reprocessed the PCR reads with MiXCR, giving one entry per CDR3 protein. Of fewer than 700,000 distinct CDR3 sequences listed, around 23% were seen once; the top ten hold approximately 14%. This clonotype has a handful of counts.

The sequencing used PBMCs, mostly from graft donor cells, collected 360 days after TCRalphabeta/CD19-depleted stem cell transplant. This chain links TRBV14 with TRBJ1-1; D may be TRBD1 (5 bases). This clonotype originated in a boy less than two years old who had a stem cell transplant for acute myeloid leukemia, so the T cells may come from the graft donor. The CDR3: CASSQDRRESSNTEAFF. Written as DNA, the CDR3 is TGTGCCAGCAGCCAAGATCGCAGGGAGTCCTCGAACACTGAAGCTTTCTTT. Full variable domain (missing parts from reference TRBV14 and TRBJ1-1): EAGVTQFPSHSVIEKGQTVTLRCDPISGHDNLYWYRRVMGKEIKFLLHFVKESKQDESGMPNNRFLAERTGGTYSTLKVQPAELEDSGVYFCASSQDRRESSNTEAFFGQGTRLTVV.